The sequence of this T cell receptor beta chain was determined in a study of regulatory T cells in long-lasting Graves disease. TCR beta libraries were built with iRepertoire HTBI primers and Arm-PCR of CDR3 regions. TCRdb recomputed calls from the multiplex PCR reads with MiXCR, one row per CDR3 protein. The sample records 200,000 to 250,000 distinct CDR3 sequences, roughly 18% being singletons. Time point described: newly diagnosed GD, antithyroid drugs for less than 3 months. Extracted PBMC RNA gave rise to the TCR library. Germline trimming cut 0 bases from V and 0 bases from J; bases unmatched to any gene: 11. This CDR3 is 19 amino acids long. The germline gives CDR1 DFQATT, CDR2 SNEGSKA (reference sequence).

This clonotype was obtained from a female donor with Graves disease. V and J are TRBV20-1 and TRBJ2-5, with TRBD2 identical over 12 bases. The material was peripheral blood mononuclear cells (PBMCs), obtained at new diagnosis, from a patient treated with antithyroid drugs. The CDR3 loop is CSARDEAAGTSGYQETQYF. The CDR3 region has the DNA TGCAGTGCTAGAGATGAGGCCGCCGGGACTAGCGGGTACCAAGAGACCCAGTACTTC.